The subject of this entry is one T cell receptor beta chain. Original processing methods: Amplification from reference gene primers served as the basis for estimated nucleated cell counts. Repertoires were generated with immunoSEQ multiplex PCR, while TCRdb's copy carries only in-frame clones and drops some. The DNA was the basis for D and trimming; V, J and clone size are from that table. The table lists some 46,000 clones, under 85% of them singletons. These data belong to a study of blood T cell repertoires in COVID-19. Study in general: The United States, Italy and Spain were the sources of the acute and convalescent COVID-19 samples. The cDNA or gDNA used as material had been derived from T cells, B-cell-depleted T cells, or PBMCs.

This CDR3 spans 16 amino acids. Losses at the gene ends were 4 bases for V and 1 base for J; bases not matched to a gene: 2. Germline loops: CDR1 LGHDT, CDR2 YNNKEL (reference sequence). The sequenced sample consisted of peripheral blood. This sequence originates from a man in his fifties or sixties with active COVID-19. This sequence joins TRBV3-1 (or the pseudogene TRBV3-2) and TRBJ2-2; 11 bases are shared with TRBD2. The CDR3 region has the DNA TGTGCCAGCAGCCCAGGACTAGCGGGGAACACCGGGGAGCTGTTTTTT. Its protein is CASSPGLAGNTGELFF.